This T cell receptor (beta chain) is from a study of T cell changes during pregnancy in multiple sclerosis. The trim removed 0 bases at V and 5 bases at J, leaving 5 bases unmatched. Germline V CDR1 and CDR2: MNHEY, SVGAGI. The CDR3 has 15 residues. Sequenced by immunoSEQ multiplex PCR; TCRdb stores in-frame clones only, minus some. The table lists around 65,000 clones, around 90% of them singletons. The material sequenced was peripheral blood, taken in the first trimester of pregnancy. This TCR was sampled from a female donor with multiple sclerosis, enrolled in a pregnancy study. V and J are TRBV6-5 and TRBJ2-5; 8 nucleotides match TRBD1. CDR3 loop: CASSYSAGGGETQYF. The CDR3 DNA reads as TGTGCCAGCAGTTACTCGGCAGGGGGCGGCGAGACCCAGTACTTC.